These 10 T cell receptor beta chains originate from one sample sequenced in a study of blood T cell repertoires in COVID-19. Profiling relied on immunoSEQ multiplex PCR, and the TCRdb table lists in-frame clones only, not all of them. The data show more than 250,000 clones, about 89% seen once. The specimen sequenced was PBMCs or T cells enriched from blood (not recorded which). Receptors were obtained from a woman aged 18-35 years who had recovered from COVID-19.

This clone has only a few counts. V usage is TRBV4-3 and J usage is TRBJ1-2; 8 positions agree with TRBD1. The CDR3 runs 14 residues. Germline CDR1 and CDR2: LGHNA and YSLEER. The J segment lost 6 bases and the V segment lost 0 bases, leaving 3 bases of the junction unmatched. This chain's CDR3 is CASSQDRGLNGYTF. CDR3 nucleotide sequence: TGCGCCAGCAGCCAAGACAGGGGGCTGAATGGCTACACCTTC.

Concerning this clone: At one end the junction does not follow the germline gene, possibly because of a read error. This chain links TRBV7-8 with TRBJ1-5; TRBD1 matches 10 bases. Per the germline V gene, CDR1 is SGHVS and CDR2 is FQNEAQ. The CDR3 consists of 14 residues. The CDR3 loop reads CASSQTGGKQPQHF. In DNA, the CDR3 is TGTGCCAGCAGCCAGACAGGGGGCAAACAGCCCCAGCATTTT.

The J gene is TRBJ1-2, the V gene TRBV29-1; D is perhaps TRBD1 (5 bases). The CDR3 contains 13 residues. Germline values: CDR1 SQVTM, CDR2 ANQGSEA. The V and J ends lost 7 bases and 4 bases respectively, with 16 bases between them. The CDR3 region is CSANLRDGYGYTF. DNA of the CDR3: TGCAGCGCAAACCTCAGGGATGGCTATGGCTACACCTTC.

This clone came up a few times. V gene TRBV7-2 combines with J gene TRBJ1-6, with TRBD1 matching over 9 bases. CDR3 length equals 15 residues. Per the germline V gene, CDR1 is SGHTA and CDR2 is FQGNSA. Trimming at V came to 0 bases and at J to 6 bases, leaving 0 bases not matched to a gene. CDR3 region: CASSLAQGANSPLHF. CDR3 in DNA: TGTGCCAGCAGCTTAGCACAGGGGGCTAATTCACCCCTCCACTTT.

The J gene is TRBJ1-2, the V gene TRBV19; 7 positions agree with TRBD1. The CDR3 runs 15 residues. V shed 4 bases and J 2 bases; nucleotides not matched to a gene: 7. Per the germline V gene, CDR1 is LNHDA and CDR2 is SQIVND (reference sequence). The CDR3 reads CASSNPGQLNYGYTF. The CDR3 bases are TGTGCCAGTAGTAATCCGGGACAGCTCAACTATGGCTACACCTTC. The entire variable domain, with the rest obtained from reference TRBV19 and TRBJ1-2, is as follows: DGGITQSPKYLFRKEGQNVTLSCEQNLNHDAMYWYRQDPGQGLRLIYYSQIVNDFQKGDIAEGYSVSREKKESFPLTVTSAQKNPTAFYLCASSNPGQLNYGYTFGSGTRLTVV.

As DNA, the CDR3 is TGTGCCAGCAGCGAAGGAGGAGGGGCTTTCGGCACAGATACGCAGTATTTT. Translating gives CASSEGGGAFGTDTQYF. J is TRBJ2-3 and V is TRBV3-1 (or the pseudogene TRBV3-2); D possibly corresponds to TRBD2 (6 bases). The V gene's germline CDR1 is LGHDT and CDR2 YNNKEL (reference sequence). V was trimmed by 5 bases and J by 1 base, leaving 19 bases between them. This CDR3 is 17 amino acids long.

This chain joins TRBV7-8 and TRBJ1-5, with 8 nucleotides matching TRBD1. The CDR3 runs 15 residues. With 2 bases clipped from V and 1 base from J, the junction kept 1 base outside the gene matches. The germline gives CDR1 SGHVS, CDR2 FQNEAQ. The CDR3 sequence is CASSLRQGSNQPQHF. CDR3 in DNA: TGTGCCAGCAGCTTACGACAGGGGAGCAATCAGCCCCAGCATTTT.

This chain connects TRBV11-3 to TRBJ2-3, with 13 bases identical to TRBD2. The CDR3 consists of 17 residues. Per the germline V gene, CDR1 is SGHNT and CDR2 is YENEEA. The V and J ends lost 2 bases and 6 bases, in that order; junction bases with no gene match: 8. CDR3 DNA: TGTGCCAGCAGCTTACCAATCTCGGGACTAGCGGGGGATACGCAGTATTTT. Residues: CASSLPISGLAGDTQYF.

This clone was observed a single time. The chain links TRBV11-3 to TRBJ2-5; 7 positions agree with TRBD2. There are 14 residues in the CDR3. J was trimmed by 7 bases and V by 4 bases; bases with no gene match: 9. The V gene's germline CDR1 is SGHNT and CDR2 YENEEA. The CDR3 nucleotides read TGTGCCAGCAGCTCTTTCGGGGAGGGAGCGACCCAGTACTTC. Its protein is CASSSFGEGATQYF.

This clone was found once. The chain is built from TRBV3-1 (or the pseudogene TRBV3-2) and TRBJ2-7; 9 bases align to TRBD2. CDR3 length: 16 residues. The germline gives CDR1 LGHDT, CDR2 YNNKEL (reference sequence). The junction had 3 bases not matched to a gene; V was cut back by 0 bases and J by 0 bases. CDR3 region: CASSQEGGRASYEQYF. The CDR3 DNA reads as TGTGCCAGCAGCCAAGAGGGCGGGAGGGCCTCCTACGAGCAGTACTTC.